Listed here are 28 T cell receptor beta chains from one sample, sequenced in a study of somatic mutations in cytotoxic T cells in rheumatoid arthritis. The method was immunoSEQ multiplex PCR; TCRdb's version includes in-frame clones alone and lacks a portion of them. The sample yields roughly 20,000 clones, less than 85% seen once. Sequenced: CD8+ T cells sorted from blood. These receptors came from a woman in her sixties in good health.

Written as DNA, the CDR3 is TGTGCCAGAAGCTTGCTAACGGTGACAGGGGGCTATGGCTACACCTTC. Protein sequence: CARSLLTVTGGYGYTF. This chain connects TRBV7-5 to TRBJ1-2; the table's D gene call, TRBD1, was not cross checked with the DNA. TRBV7-5 is shown as a pseudogene. There are 16 residues in the CDR3.

The rearrangement joins TRBV28 to TRBJ1-2; D gene uncertain. CDR3 length: 13 amino acids. Germline loops: CDR1 MDHEN, CDR2 SYDVKM. Trimming left V 3 bases short and J 6 bases short, with 11 bases between. The CDR3 loop is CASSFQSADGYTF. The CDR3 DNA reads as TGTGCCAGCAGTTTCCAATCAGCGGATGGCTACACCTTC.

The V and J genes are TRBV7-9 and TRBJ1-5; 11 bases match TRBD1. Germline CDR1 is SEHNR and CDR2 is FQNEAQ (reference sequence). This CDR3 is built from 16 residues. The junction had 13 bases not matched to a gene; V was cut back by 4 bases and J by 11 bases. Here the CDR3 DNA reads TGTGCCAGCAGCTCCTGGGACAGGGGGGGGCCGGGGGCCCAGCATTTT. It codes for CASSSWDRGGPGAQHF.

V gene TRBV9 combines with J gene TRBJ1-4; tentatively, D is TRBD1 (5 bases). V shed 3 bases and J shed 4 bases, with 16 bases lying between them. This CDR3 has 16 amino acids. CDR1 SGDLS and CDR2 YYNGEE come from the germline V gene. The CDR3 is CASSGGRWGGNEKLFF. CDR3 bases: TGTGCCAGCAGCGGGGGACGGTGGGGTGGTAATGAAAAACTGTTTTTT.

The CDR3 region is CSVEDLQNEQFF. CDR3 coding DNA: TGCAGCGTTGAAGATCTTCAGAATGAGCAGTTCTTC. The V and J genes are TRBV29-1 and TRBJ2-1, with D unresolved. Trimming cost V 0 bases and J 7 bases, with 7 bases left between them. Germline V lookup: CDR1 SQVTM, CDR2 ANQGSEA. The CDR3 loop spans 12 amino acids.

This chain connects TRBV19 to TRBJ2-1, with no clear D. Per germline, CDR1 LNHDA and CDR2 SQIVND (reference sequence). Trimming stripped 3 bases from V and 0 bases from J, with 9 bases between. CDR3 length: 15 amino acids. The CDR3 DNA follows: TGTGCCAGTAGTATCTCGCTAGGCTCCTACAATGAGCAGTTCTTC. This translates into CASSISLGSYNEQFF.

The J gene is TRBJ2-2, the V gene TRBV12-5, with D possibly being TRBD2 (5 bases). V shed 2 bases and J shed 7 bases, with 11 bases lying between them. Germline V CDR1 and CDR2: LGHNT, FRNRAP. CDR3 length: 14 amino acids. CDR3 DNA sequence: TGTGCTAGTGGTTTGAACGGGGTGGTCGGGGAGCTGTTTTTT. It is translated as CASGLNGVVGELFF.

This chain uses TRBV6-6 with TRBJ1-1; the match to TRBD1 covers 8 bases. The germline CDR1 and CDR2 sequences are MNHNY and SVGAGI (reference sequence). V was pared by 6 bases and J by 1 base, with 7 bases of the junction left unmatched. The CDR3 contains 15 residues. The CDR3 sequence is CASRKGQGKNTEAFF. CDR3 sequence (DNA): TGTGCCAGCAGGAAAGGACAGGGAAAGAACACTGAAGCTTTCTTT.

The chain has TRBV6-1 and TRBJ2-1, with D possibly called TRBD1 or TRBD2 (5 bases each). V lost 10 bases, J lost 3 bases, and 19 bases lay in between. The CDR3 covers 15 residues. Germline CDR1 and CDR2: MNHNS and SASEGT. CDR3 sequence reads: CATKDGTLLYNEQFF. Here the CDR3 DNA reads TGTGCCACTAAGGACGGGACCTTGCTCTACAATGAGCAGTTCTTC.

The gene calls are TRBV7-8 and TRBJ2-1; D might be TRBD2 (5 bases). Germline CDR1 reads SGHVS; CDR2 reads FQNEAQ. The CDR3 is 13 residues long. With 3 bases removed from V and 2 bases from J, the gap between germline ends came to 5 bases. CDR3 in amino acids: CASSFGAYNEQFF. Written as DNA, the CDR3 is TGTGCCAGCAGCTTCGGGGCCTACAATGAGCAGTTCTTC.

The chain employs TRBV4-2 and TRBJ1-1; D is undetermined. Trimming shortened V by 1 base and J by 1 base, and 10 bases separated the two germline ends. Germline CDR1 LGHNA, CDR2 YNFKEQ. The CDR3 is 15 amino acids. CDR3 sequence (DNA): TGTGCCAGCAGCCAAGTTTCAGGCGGGAACACTGAAGCTTTCTTT. Its protein is CASSQVSGGNTEAFF.

The CDR3 loop is CASSLGWTGNYEQYF. In DNA, the CDR3 is TGTGCCAGCAGCTTGGGGTGGACGGGAAACTACGAGCAGTACTTC. This chain connects TRBV5-5 to TRBJ2-7; D is perhaps TRBD2 (5 bases). Per germline, CDR1 SGHKS and CDR2 YYEKEE (reference sequence). The CDR3 spans 15 residues. V was shortened by 0 bases and J by 3 bases, with 13 bases between the two germline ends.

The chain carries TRBV11-1 and TRBJ2-7, with D possibly being TRBD1 (6 bases). The CDR3 is made up of 14 amino acids. V was trimmed by 6 bases and J by 4 bases, leaving 16 bases between them. CDR1 and CDR2 (germline): SGHAT, FQDESV (reference sequence). The CDR3: CASRSRTDEYEQYF. DNA of the CDR3: TGTGCCAGCAGATCCCGGACAGACGAATACGAGCAGTACTTC.

The V gene is TRBV19, the J gene TRBJ1-4; 8 positions agree with TRBD1. The junction had 4 bases not matched to a gene; V was cut back by 5 bases and J by 5 bases. CDR3 size: 14 residues. Germline values: CDR1 LNHDA, CDR2 SQIVND (reference sequence). The CDR3 coding sequence is TGTGCCAGTAGTTCCCGACAGGGGAATGAAAAACTGTTTTTT. Translating it yields CASSSRQGNEKLFF. The full variable domain, its missing parts supplied by reference TRBV19 and TRBJ1-4, is DGGITQSPKYLFRKEGQNVTLSCEQNLNHDAMYWYRQDPGQGLRLIYYSQIVNDFQKGDIAEGYSVSREKKESFPLTVTSAQKNPTAFYLCASSSRQGNEKLFFGSGTQLSVL.

The chain links TRBV2 to TRBJ2-7; 8 bases match TRBD1. CDR1 SNHLY and CDR2 FYNNEI come from the germline V gene. The CDR3 extends over 15 amino acids. V trimming: 1 base; J trimming: 6 bases; junction bases outside the gene matches: 8. The CDR3 DNA sequence: TGTGCCAGCAGTGAAGAGTTCGGCAGGGGGCTCGAGCAGTACTTC. It specifies CASSEEFGRGLEQYF.

Only a few counts were recorded for this clone. The chain links TRBV7-9 to TRBJ1-2; tentative D call: TRBD1 (6 bases). This CDR3 has 15 residues. The V end lost 5 bases, the J end lost 5 bases, and 18 bases lay between the germline ends. CDR1 and CDR2 from the germline V gene are SEHNR and FQNEAQ (reference sequence). The CDR3 region is CASSTLGGIPYGYTF. CDR3 DNA: TGTGCCAGCAGCACCTTGGGGGGCATCCCTTATGGCTACACCTTC.

Here the CDR3 DNA reads TGTGCCAGCAGCGTCCCCGGGAAACCTGAAGCTTTCTTT. This codes for CASSVPGKPEAFF. The chain links TRBV11-2 to TRBJ1-1, with D uncertain. Germline V gene data show CDR1 as SGHAT and CDR2 as FQNNGV. The germline V and J ends were trimmed by 5 bases and 6 bases, with 13 bases remaining between them. The CDR3 contains 13 residues.

This clone was observed a single time. The chain couples TRBV2 to TRBJ1-2; tentative D call: TRBD1 (6 bases). V was trimmed by 2 bases and J by 6 bases, leaving 10 bases between them. The CDR3 is 13 amino acids. Germline assignment: CDR1 SNHLY and CDR2 FYNNEI. CDR3 nucleotides: TGTGCCAGCAGTGAATCACAGGGTGATGGCTACACCTTC. Its protein product is CASSESQGDGYTF. Looking up the rest from reference TRBV2 and TRBJ1-2 gives the full variable domain: EPEVTQTPSHQVTQMGQEVILRCVPISNHLYFYWYRQILGQKVEFLVSFYNNEISEKSEIFDDQFSVERPDGSNFTLKIRSTKLEDSAMYFCASSESQGDGYTFGSGTRLTVV.

CDR3 bases: TGTGCCAGCAGACGCGGGGGGGTAAGTGAGCAGTTCTTC. It is translated as CASRRGGVSEQFF. The chain joins TRBV4-2 to TRBJ2-1, with 9 bases identical to TRBD2. CDR1 and CDR2 from the germline V gene are LGHNA and YNFKEQ. Trimming at V came to 6 bases and at J to 9 bases, leaving 6 bases not matched to a gene. The CDR3 extends over 13 amino acids.

Only a few counts were recorded for this clone. The rearrangement joins TRBV14 to TRBJ2-7; possibly TRBD2 for D (6 bases). Looked up from germline, CDR1 is SGHDN and CDR2 is FVKESK. V lost 4 bases, J lost 6 bases, and 19 bases lay in between. The CDR3 runs to 15 residues. CDR3 coding DNA: TGTGCCAGCAGCCCTCTCGGGACGGGGGAAGGCGAGCAGTACTTC. It encodes CASSPLGTGEGEQYF.

The count of this clone is one. V is TRBV27 and J is TRBJ1-1; TRBD1 is a possible D gene (5 bases). The CDR3 consists of 13 residues. V lost 2 bases, J lost 5 bases, and 9 bases lay in between. Looked up from germline, CDR1 is MNHEY and CDR2 is SMNVEV (reference sequence). CDR3 sequence (DNA): TGTGCCAGCAGTTTAGCGGGGCTTACTGAAGCTTTCTTT. Amino acids: CASSLAGLTEAFF.

In this sample, this clone turned up once. The chain joins TRBV4-1 to TRBJ2-1; 8 bases line up with TRBD2. V trimming: 1 base; J trimming: 0 bases; junction bases outside the gene matches: 2. Germline CDR1 MGHRA, CDR2 YSYEKL. CDR3 size: 16 residues. Here the CDR3 DNA reads TGCGCCAGCAGCCAAGTAGGGACTAGCTCCTACAATGAGCAGTTCTTC. It codes for CASSQVGTSSYNEQFF.

V gene TRBV29-1 combines with J gene TRBJ2-5; 9 nucleotides line up with TRBD1. CDR1 SQVTM and CDR2 ANQGSEA come from the germline V gene. The CDR3 contains 13 residues. V trimming: 6 bases; J trimming: 1 base; junction bases outside the gene matches: 3. The CDR3 loop is CSVPGQGQETQYF. As DNA, the CDR3 is TGCAGCGTGCCGGGACAGGGCCAAGAGACCCAGTACTTC.

The chain combines TRBV27 with TRBJ1-1, with D perhaps TRBD1 (5 bases). Germline V gives CDR1 MNHEY, CDR2 SMNVEV (reference sequence). V was clipped by 5 bases and J by 1 base, with 11 bases between them. CDR3 length: 14 residues. This CDR3 reads CASSAGTQNTEAFF. The CDR3 bases are TGTGCCAGCAGTGCCGGGACTCAGAACACTGAAGCTTTCTTT.

This clone is large. The chain has TRBV4-1 and TRBJ2-7, with TRBD2 matching over 8 bases. The CDR3 extends over 16 amino acids. Germline trimming cut 0 bases from V and 1 base from J; bases unmatched to any gene: 5. The germline V gene encodes CDR1 MGHRA and CDR2 YSYEKL. CDR3 loop: CASSQELTSESYEQYF. The CDR3, as DNA: TGCGCCAGCAGCCAAGAATTGACTAGCGAGTCCTACGAGCAGTACTTC.

The chain links TRBV9 to TRBJ2-7, with D tentatively TRBD2 (6 bases). With 1 base removed from V and 6 bases from J, the gap between germline ends came to 14 bases. The CDR3 extends over 14 amino acids. Germline V lookup: CDR1 SGDLS, CDR2 YYNGEE. The CDR3 is CASSVRWGEAEQYF. The CDR3 DNA follows: TGTGCCAGCAGCGTACGGTGGGGGGAGGCCGAGCAGTACTTC. The variable domain in full, completed from reference TRBV9 and TRBJ2-7, reads DSGVTQTPKHLITATGQRVTLRCSPRSGDLSVYWYQQSLDQGLQFLIQYYNGEERAKGNILERFSAQQFPDLHSELNLSSLELGDSALYFCASSVRWGEAEQYFGPGTRLTVT.

As DNA, the CDR3 is TGTGCCAGCAGCTTGGCTGTGTCGGACGATTTTCCCTACGAGCAGTACTTC. Translating gives CASSLAVSDDFPYEQYF. V is TRBV5-5 and J is TRBJ2-7; D gene uncertain. This CDR3 region has 17 residues. CDR1 SGHKS and CDR2 YYEKEE come from the germline V gene (reference sequence). The V end lost 0 bases, the J end lost 2 bases, and 18 bases lay between the germline ends. Filled out from reference TRBV5-5 and TRBJ2-7, the complete variable domain reads DAGVTQSPTHLIKTRGQQVTLRCSPISGHKSVSWYQQVLGQGPQFIFQYYEKEERGRGNFPDRFSARQFPNYSSELNVNALLLGDSALYLCASSLAVSDDFPYEQYFGPGTRLTVT.

The chain is built from TRBV27 and TRBJ1-1; 10 nucleotides agree with TRBD1. The CDR3 loop spans 15 amino acids. Germline V gene lookup returns CDR1 MNHEY and CDR2 SMNVEV (reference sequence). V was pared by 5 bases and J by 1 base, with 4 bases of the junction left unmatched. The CDR3 nucleotides are TGTGCCAGCAGTATCCGGGACAGGGGGAACACTGAAGCTTTCTTT. Amino acids: CASSIRDRGNTEAFF.